Listed below are T cell receptor beta chains from one sample, sequenced in a study of cytotoxic CD8 clonotypes in ibrutinib-treated CLL. Clones were sequenced by immunoSEQ multiplex PCR, and TCRdb holds only the in-frame ones, with some missing. This table has some 350,000 clones, 67% appearing once. The specimen comprised PBMCs, sampled after 36 months of ibrutinib treatment. These receptors all come from a human donor with chronic lymphocytic leukemia. CDR3s include the opening cysteine and the closing phenylalanine or tryptophan. A D gene is named only where the DNA matches it firmly. Size values are once, few and many counts, or a class for expanded clones, and some rows have none.

d_gene	j_gene	v_gene	abundance	CDR3nt	CDR3aa
TRBD2	TRBJ2-7	TRBV11-2	NA	TGTGCCAGCAGCTTAACGGGAGGGCCCCACGAGCAGTACTTC	CASSLTGGPHEQYF
NA	TRBJ2-3	TRBV7-2	once	TGTGCCAGCAGCCCGAACACAGATACGCAGTATTTT	CASSPNTDTQYF
TRBD1	TRBJ1-5	TRBV10-3	NA	TGTGCCATCAGGAACGACAGGGGTGGCAGCAATCAGCCCCAGCATTTT	CAIRNDRGGSNQPQHF
TRBD1	TRBJ1-2	TRBV5-4	NA	TGTGCCAGCAGCTTGCAGGGGGCCGGGAAGGGCTACACCTTC	CASSLQGAGKGYTF
NA	TRBJ2-5	TRBV5-1	NA	TGCGCCAGCAGCGACAGCTCGCAAGAGACCCAGTACTTC	CASSDSSQETQYF
TRBD1	TRBJ2-7	TRBV18	NA	TGTGCCAGCTCACCCGTACAGACAGGGAGCGAGCAGTACTTC	CASSPVQTGSEQYF
NA	TRBJ2-7	TRBV10-3	NA	TGTGCCACCGGGGGAACCCTCAAGCCCCGGGGCGAGCAGTACTTC	CATGGTLKPRGEQYF
TRBD1	TRBJ2-7	TRBV5-1	NA	TGCGCCAGCAGCCGGACAGGGGCCCCCCTTATTGAGCAGTACTTC	CASSRTGAPLIEQYF
NA	TRBJ2-3	TRBV27	NA	TGTGCCAGCAGTTTAGTAAGCACAGATACGCAGTATTTT	CASSLVSTDTQYF
TRBD2	TRBJ2-3	TRBV28	NA	TGTGCCAGCAGCCCGACCGGGACTAGCGGGCTATCGCAGTATTTT	CASSPTGTSGLSQYF
NA	TRBJ2-7	TRBV4-2	NA	TGTGCCAGCAGCCAAGTTGGCGATTCCTACGAGCAGTACTTC	CASSQVGDSYEQYF
NA	TRBJ2-4	TRBV28	NA	TGTGCCAGCAGTCTAGCGTTAGCCAAAAACATTCAGTACTTC	CASSLALAKNIQYF
TRBD2	TRBJ2-5	TRBV18	NA	TGTGCCAGCGTCTTTTCCGGGACTAGTCTGGAGACCCAGTACTTC	CASVFSGTSLETQYF
NA	TRBJ1-1	TRBV5-8	NA	TGTGCCAGCAGCTACCTAAACACTGAAGCTTTCTTT	CASSYLNTEAFF
NA	TRBJ2-1	TRBV7-2	NA	TGTGCCAGCAGCTCTCAGATCGTAGCTAGCAGGTCCTACAATGAGCAGTTCTTC	CASSSQIVASRSYNEQFF
TRBD2	TRBJ2-7	TRBV7-9	once	TGTGCCAGCAGCTTGACTAGCGGGGGAAGAAACGAGCAGTACTTC	CASSLTSGGRNEQYF
TRBD1	TRBJ2-7	TRBV6-4	NA	TGTGCCAGCAGAGGACAGGCCGCCTACGAGCAGTACTTC	CASRGQAAYEQYF
NA	TRBJ2-7	TRBV11-2	NA	TGTGCCAGCAGCTTAGTTCCCTACGAGCAGTACTTC	CASSLVPYEQYF
TRBD1	TRBJ2-3	TRBV2	once	TGTGCCAGCAGGGATACAGGGGGCGCCTTGGATACGCAGTATTTT	CASRDTGGALDTQYF
NA	TRBJ1-2	TRBV9	NA	TGTGCCAGCAGCGCCTACAGGGACGGCTACACCTTC	CASSAYRDGYTF
NA	TRBJ2-3	TRBV4-1	few	TGCGCCAGCAGCCCTGAGGTAGGGTGGAAGACAGATACGCAGTATTTT	CASSPEVGWKTDTQYF
NA	TRBJ2-1	TRBV6-1	once	TGTGCCAGCAGGACCTACAGCTCCTACAATGAGCAGTTCTTC	CASRTYSSYNEQFF
TRBD2	TRBJ2-3	TRBV28	NA	TGTGCCAGCAGTTTACCTAGCGGGTTAACAGATACGCAGTATTTT	CASSLPSGLTDTQYF
TRBD2	TRBJ2-3	TRBV5-4	NA	TGTGCCAGCAGCCGGGAGGCGGGCACAGATACGCAGTATTTT	CASSREAGTDTQYF
NA	TRBJ2-1	TRBV19	NA	TGTGCCAGTACAGGGTCCTACAATGAGCAGTTCTTC	CASTGSYNEQFF
NA	TRBJ2-7	TRBV10-1	NA	TGCGCCAGCAGTGATATAGGGACCCACGAGCAGTACTTC	CASSDIGTHEQYF
NA	TRBJ1-5	TRBV4-1	few	TGCGCCAGCAGCCAAGTTGTTCTTCAGCCCCAGCATTTT	CASSQVVLQPQHF
TRBD2	TRBJ2-1	TRBV7-9	NA	TGTGCCAGCAGCTTAGTTTTTAGCGGGAGTGTAGACAATGAGCAGTTCTTC	CASSLVFSGSVDNEQFF
NA	TRBJ2-1	TRBV7-2	NA	TGTGCCAGCAGCTTAATGGCGCAACCCTACAATGAGCAGTTCTTC	CASSLMAQPYNEQFF
NA	TRBJ2-7	TRBV11-1	NA	TGTGCCAGCAGCTTCGTCTTTAAGGGTCTAGACGAGCAGTACTTC	CASSFVFKGLDEQYF
NA	TRBJ1-2	TRBV28	NA	TGTGCCAGCAGGGGAATGATACCTGGGGTCAGCTATGGCTACACCTTC	CASRGMIPGVSYGYTF
NA	TRBJ2-1	TRBV6-5	NA	TGTGCCAGCAGGGAATTGGGGACAACTCACAATGAGCAGTTCTTC	CASRELGTTHNEQFF
NA	TRBJ1-1	TRBV5-1	NA	TGCGCCAGCAGGGGCGGGAGGGGGTACACTGAAGCTTTCTTT	CASRGGRGYTEAFF
NA	TRBJ2-7	TRBV11-2	few	TGTGCCAGCAGCTCAAGCCCCAGCTACGAGCAGTACTTC	CASSSSPSYEQYF
NA	TRBJ1-5	TRBV15	NA	TGTGCCACCAGCAGAGTACGGGCAAATCAGCCCCAGCATTTT	CATSRVRANQPQHF
NA	TRBJ2-7	TRBV28	few	TGTGCCAGCAAGCCGCCGGACACCGGCTACGAGCAGTACTTC	CASKPPDTGYEQYF
NA	TRBJ2-4	TRBV7-3	NA	TGTGCCAGCAGCCGTGGAGGGGCGGGAAACATTCAGTACTTC	CASSRGGAGNIQYF
NA	TRBJ2-7	TRBV7-9	NA	TGTGCCAGCAGCTTAGCGCTAAGTAGGGGGGGAACCTACGAGCAGTACTTC	CASSLALSRGGTYEQYF
TRBD2	TRBJ2-4	TRBV29-1	NA	TGCAGCGTTGCGGTGCGGGGGGGCGTTCAGTACTTC	CSVAVRGGVQYF
NA	TRBJ2-7	TRBV7-6	NA	TGTGCCAGCAGCTTAGGGCAGGGAGACGAGCAGTACTTC	CASSLGQGDEQYF
TRBD2	TRBJ2-7	TRBV9	NA	TGTGCCAGCAGCGGCGATAGCGGGAGGGCTTCCTACGAGCAGTACTTC	CASSGDSGRASYEQYF
NA	TRBJ1-4	TRBV7-9	NA	TGTGCCAGCAGCTTGAGTAGGAGTAATGAAAAACTGTTTTTT	CASSLSRSNEKLFF
NA	TRBJ2-1	TRBV5-8	NA	TGTGCCAGCAGCAAATACAATGAGCAGTTCTTC	CASSKYNEQFF
TRBD2	TRBJ2-1	TRBV11-3	NA	TGTGCCAGCAGCAACGGCCCGGGACTAGCGGGAGGGCCGGATGAGCAGTTCTTC	CASSNGPGLAGGPDEQFF
NA	TRBJ2-1	TRBV7-2	NA	TGTGCCAGCAGCTTATTACGGGGTGAGCAGTTCTTC	CASSLLRGEQFF
TRBD1	TRBJ1-1	TRBV5-8	NA	TGTGCCAGCAGCTTAAGGGGACAGGGGATTGAAGCTTTCTTT	CASSLRGQGIEAFF
NA	TRBJ2-7	TRBV29-1	NA	TGCAGCGTCGAAGACTACCTCACCTACGAGCAGTACTTC	CSVEDYLTYEQYF
NA	TRBJ1-4	TRBV4-1	NA	TGCGCCAGCAGCCAAGATGCAGGAGAAGAAAAACTGTTTTTT	CASSQDAGEEKLFF